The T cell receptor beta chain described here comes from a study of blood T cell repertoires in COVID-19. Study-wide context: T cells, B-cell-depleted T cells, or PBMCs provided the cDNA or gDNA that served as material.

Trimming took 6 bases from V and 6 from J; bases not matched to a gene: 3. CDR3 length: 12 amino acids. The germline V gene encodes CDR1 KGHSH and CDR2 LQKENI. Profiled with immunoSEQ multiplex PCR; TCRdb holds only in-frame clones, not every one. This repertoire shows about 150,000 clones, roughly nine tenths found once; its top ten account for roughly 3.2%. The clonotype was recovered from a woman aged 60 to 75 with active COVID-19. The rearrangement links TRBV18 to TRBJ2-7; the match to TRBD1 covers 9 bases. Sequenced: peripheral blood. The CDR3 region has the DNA TGTGCCAGCTCCCTGGGACAGGGCGAGCAGTACTTC. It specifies CASSLGQGEQYF.